Listed below are T cell receptor beta chains from one sample, sequenced in a study of cytomegalovirus exposure and HLA in healthy donors. Libraries were prepared by immunoSEQ multiplex PCR; TCRdb keeps only in-frame clonotypes and omits some of them. This sample has fewer than 200,000 clones, with around 84% found just once. Sequencing input: PBMCs. These receptors originate from a man aged 18 to 30 in good health and CMV-seropositive. Each CDR3 is given with its conserved first and last residue.

v_gene,CDR3aa
TRBV13,CASSPRADTQYF
TRBV28,CASSFSGNTEAFF
TRBV19,CASSKVSDSSPGANVLTF
TRBV29-1,CSVPGQGGNEQFF
TRBV5-4,CASRTTGFGNTEAFF
TRBV5-1,CASSLTPVGGETQYF
TRBV6-5,CASSYFGQGTGYTF
TRBV30,CAWRVTGDNEQFF
TRBV7-8,CASSPHPSGSGNTIYF
TRBV29-1,CSVEEGAGETQYF
TRBV15,CATSRGGGTGDSPLHF
TRBV6-6,CASSFKDTYGYTF
TRBV6-1,CASSRDRGHEQYF
TRBV2,CASSDTLGSGANVLTF
TRBV5-1,CASSARGTDGELFF
TRBV28,CASRLQGTDTQYF
TRBV5-1,CASSLTGTDNEKLFF
TRBV28,CASSPLQGSNQPQHF
TRBV29-1,CSVETTGGGTDTQYF
TRBV5-4,CASLTDSGELFF
TRBV29-1,CSVEGQRGPYNEQFF
TRBV11-3,CASSLDPTTSGTYNEQFF
TRBV6-1,CASSETSGGYNEQFF
TRBV2,CASTEGGANVLTF
TRBV28,CASSQVYGYTF
TRBV5-1,CASSLLWGDSNYGYTF
TRBV9,CASSVEAGGRTGELFF
TRBV30,CAWSPTGTNGYTF
TRBV27,CASSHTGGGFEAFF
TRBV6-5,CASESVSTDTQYF
TRBV2,CASRVGTPTYEQYF
TRBV28,CASSSGTSGYEQYF
TRBV27,CASSLSRGSYNEQFF
TRBV28,CASSPRTGHYGYTF
TRBV28,CASSSGQEPGYTF
TRBV5-1,CASSLIPGTGVAEQYF
TRBV11-3,CASSLNLRVRRTEAFF
TRBV5-1,CASSQQGLGEKLFF
TRBV29-1,CSVEGSSTGDTQYF
TRBV5-1,CASSLVAGTNSYEQYF
TRBV7-8,CASSSFNQPQHF
TRBV5-1,CASSLWGQGRNEQFF
TRBV7-9,CASSFPGRGTEAFF
TRBV7-6,CASSLRAGGMYEQYF
TRBV7-9,CASSVGGQETYEQYF
TRBV28,CASSRDSQETQYF
TRBV7-9,CASSPGVGANEQFF
TRBV5-1,CASSLEPAGGYEQYF
TRBV10-3,CAIRQTGTGNTIYF
TRBV6-6,CAARQANTFYEQYF
TRBV27,CASSLKGTNYGYTF
TRBV27,CASSSLAGPYNEQFF
TRBV30,CAWQIGGQETQYF
TRBV7-8,CASSFDRNNYGYTF
TRBV13,CASSHGQGARVDGYTF